This record concerns one T cell receptor (beta chain) sequence. Its matching antigen is unknown. Next came a second PCR, run for about 6 to 12 cycles, which used a sample-barcoded 5' primer along with a J-beta primer mix. A template-switch adaptor with 12 random nucleotides tagged each cDNA molecule. TCRdb re-analysed the 5' RACE reads in MiXCR, keeping a single row per CDR3 protein. The data show 600,000 or so distinct CDR3 sequences, less than 35% seen once. The sample comes from a study of blood T cells in healthy people across ages. They isolated at least 6 million PBMCs from each sample. There are 13 residues in the CDR3. Per germline, CDR1 GTSNPN and CDR2 SVGIG (reference sequence). V lost 5 bases to trimming and J lost 6 bases; unmatched junction nucleotides: 4. General study findings and limits: Higher naive T cell percentage went strongly together with higher TCR beta diversity. It was held that diversity estimates obtained from one million T cells represented underestimates.

The TCR originated in a woman over 75 in good health. Sample: blood. The chain joins TRBV30 to TRBJ1-5; 10 positions agree with TRBD1. The CDR3 DNA reads TGTGCCTGGGGGGACAGGGGCAGTCAGCCCCAGCATTTT. Translation gives CAWGDRGSQPQHF.